This T cell receptor beta chain is drawn from a study of beta chain features in type 1 diabetes. Study-level background: Patients and healthy donors were similar in age, gender and cell yields.

About this clone: The antigen is unknown.

CDR1 and CDR2 from the germline V gene are SGHTA and FQGTGA. V lost 5 bases to trimming and J lost 0 bases, with 12 bases between them. The CDR3 extends over 15 amino acids. Study-wide results and limits: Shortening of TCRB CDR3s, moderate but significant, appeared in all four CD4+ subsets of Type 1 diabetes patients.

Every isolated RNA sample was fully reverse transcribed, so sequencing captured expressed TCRB transcripts. Using immunoSEQ multiplex PCR, the repertoire was profiled, and TCRdb retains in-frame clones only, with some absent. The repertoire holds about 260,000 clones, with roughly 22% as singletons. The source of this sequence is a woman in her thirties or forties with type 1 diabetes. V is TRBV7-3 and J is TRBJ2-3, with D possibly TRBD2 on 6 matching bases. The material sequenced was naive CD4+ T cells from blood. The CDR3 reads CASSKTGTSTDTQYF. Written as DNA, the CDR3 is TGTGCCAGCAGCAAAACCGGGACTAGCACAGATACGCAGTATTTT. The full variable domain, in which reference TRBV7-3 and TRBJ2-3 provide the parts outside the CDR3, is GAGVSQTPSNKVTEKGKYVELRCDPISGHTALYWYRQSLGQGPEFLIYFQGTGAADDSGLPNDRFFAVRPEGSVSTLKIQRTERGDSAVYLCASSKTGTSTDTQYFGPGTRLTVL.